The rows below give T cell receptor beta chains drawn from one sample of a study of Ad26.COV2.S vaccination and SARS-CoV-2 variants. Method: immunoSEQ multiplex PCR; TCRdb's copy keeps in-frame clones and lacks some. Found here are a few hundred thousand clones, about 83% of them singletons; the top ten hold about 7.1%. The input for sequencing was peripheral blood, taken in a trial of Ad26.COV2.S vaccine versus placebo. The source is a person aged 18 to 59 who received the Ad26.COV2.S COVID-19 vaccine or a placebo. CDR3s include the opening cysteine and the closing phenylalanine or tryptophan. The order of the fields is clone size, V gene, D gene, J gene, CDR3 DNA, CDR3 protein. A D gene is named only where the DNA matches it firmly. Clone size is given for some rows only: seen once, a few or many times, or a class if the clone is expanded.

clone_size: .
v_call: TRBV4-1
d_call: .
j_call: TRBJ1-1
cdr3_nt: TGCGCCAGCAGCCAAGAGGGTTACACTGAAGCTTTCTTT
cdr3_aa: CASSQEGYTEAFF

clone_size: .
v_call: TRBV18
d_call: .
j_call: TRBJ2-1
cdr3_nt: TGTGCCAGCTCACCCGAGTCAGACGCGAATGAGCAGTTCTTC
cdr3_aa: CASSPESDANEQFF

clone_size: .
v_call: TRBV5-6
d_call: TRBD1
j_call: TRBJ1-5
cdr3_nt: TGTGCCAGCAGCCCCCGACAGGGAGGTCAGCCCCAGCATTTT
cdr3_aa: CASSPRQGGQPQHF

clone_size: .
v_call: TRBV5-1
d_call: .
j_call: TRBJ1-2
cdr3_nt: TGCGCCAGCAGCTTCGGGGGACCGGGTGATGGCTACACCTTC
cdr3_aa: CASSFGGPGDGYTF

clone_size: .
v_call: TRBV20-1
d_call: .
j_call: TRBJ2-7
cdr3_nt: TGCAGTGCCTACCGGGGCCCCGAGCAGTACTTC
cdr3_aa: CSAYRGPEQYF

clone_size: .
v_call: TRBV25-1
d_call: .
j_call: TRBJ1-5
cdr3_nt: TGTGCCAGCAGTGAACCGGGGCTCAACAATCAGCCCCAGCATTTT
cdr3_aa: CASSEPGLNNQPQHF

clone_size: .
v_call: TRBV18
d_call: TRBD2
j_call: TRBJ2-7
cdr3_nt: TGTGCCAGCTCACCGAGCGGGGGGGCAGAAGAGCAGTACTTC
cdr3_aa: CASSPSGGAEEQYF

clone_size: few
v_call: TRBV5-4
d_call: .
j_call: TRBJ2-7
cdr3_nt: TGTGCCAGCAGCTTGTTAGCAATTCAAACCCACGAGCAGTACTTC
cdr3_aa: CASSLLAIQTHEQYF

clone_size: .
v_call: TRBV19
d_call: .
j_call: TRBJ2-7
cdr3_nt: TGTGCCAGTAGTCAGACTTTCTACGAGCAGTACTTC
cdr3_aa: CASSQTFYEQYF

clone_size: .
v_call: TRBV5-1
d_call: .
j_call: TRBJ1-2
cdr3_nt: TGCGCCAGCAGCTTGGAATATGGTGGCTACACCTTC
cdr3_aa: CASSLEYGGYTF

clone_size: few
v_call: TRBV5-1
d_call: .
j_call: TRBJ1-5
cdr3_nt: TGCGCCAGCAGCTTGGGTCCCCGGGACGCTAGCAATCAGCCCCAGCATTTT
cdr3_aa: CASSLGPRDASNQPQHF

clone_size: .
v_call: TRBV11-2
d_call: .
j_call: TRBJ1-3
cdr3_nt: TGTGCCAGCAGCTTAGGACTGCTCTCTGGAAACACCATATATTTT
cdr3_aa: CASSLGLLSGNTIYF

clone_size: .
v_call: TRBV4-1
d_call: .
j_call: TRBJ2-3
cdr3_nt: TGCGCCAGCAGCCAAGCGACGGGGCCTAGCACAGATACGCAGTATTTT
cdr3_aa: CASSQATGPSTDTQYF

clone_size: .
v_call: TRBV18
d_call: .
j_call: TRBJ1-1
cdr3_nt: TGTGCCAGCCGAAGTGGGGAGAACACTGAAGCTTTCTTT
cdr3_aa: CASRSGENTEAFF

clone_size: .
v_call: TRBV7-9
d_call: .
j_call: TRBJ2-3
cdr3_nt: TGTGCCAGCAGCCCACCTCCGACGGGCACAGATACGCAGTATTTT
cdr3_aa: CASSPPPTGTDTQYF

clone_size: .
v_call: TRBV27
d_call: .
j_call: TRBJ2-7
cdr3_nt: TGTGCCAGCTCCCGGGGGCTCGACGGGGACGAGCAGTACTTC
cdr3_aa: CASSRGLDGDEQYF

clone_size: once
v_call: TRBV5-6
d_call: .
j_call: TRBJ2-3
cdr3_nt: TGTGCCAGCAGCTTGGTAACGGGGGTTACAGATACGCAGTATTTT
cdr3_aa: CASSLVTGVTDTQYF

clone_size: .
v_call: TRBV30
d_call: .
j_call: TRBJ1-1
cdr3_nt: TGTGCCTGGAGTGTATTGGAGGGGAGAAACACTGAAGCTTTCTTT
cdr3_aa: CAWSVLEGRNTEAFF

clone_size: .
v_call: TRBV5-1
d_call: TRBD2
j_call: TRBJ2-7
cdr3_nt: TGCGCCAGCAGCCTGAGGGGCTTCGGTAGCGGGAGCTACGAGCAGTACTTC
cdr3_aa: CASSLRGFGSGSYEQYF

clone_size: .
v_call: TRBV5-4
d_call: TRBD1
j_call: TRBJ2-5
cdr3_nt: TGTGCCAGCAGCTTACGGGACAGGCCACAAGAGACCCAGTACTTC
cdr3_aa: CASSLRDRPQETQYF

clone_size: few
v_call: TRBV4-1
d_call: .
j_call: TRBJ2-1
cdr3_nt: TGCGCCAGCAGCCGGGAAGGGGCATACATCGATGAGCAGTTCTTC
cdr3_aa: CASSREGAYIDEQFF

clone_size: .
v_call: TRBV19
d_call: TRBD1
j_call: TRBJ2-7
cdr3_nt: TGTGCCAGCAGACAGGGGCCCGCGCTCGAGGAGCAGTACTTC
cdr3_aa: CASRQGPALEEQYF

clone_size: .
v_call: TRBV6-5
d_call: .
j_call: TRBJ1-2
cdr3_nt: TGTGCCAGCAGTTCGGGGGCCTTGGCCCCAGGCTACACCTTC
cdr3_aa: CASSSGALAPGYTF

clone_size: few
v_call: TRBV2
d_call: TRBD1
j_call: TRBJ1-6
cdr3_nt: TGTGCCAGCAGTGAAGCTACAGGGGTTGATTCACCCCTCCACTTT
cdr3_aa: CASSEATGVDSPLHF

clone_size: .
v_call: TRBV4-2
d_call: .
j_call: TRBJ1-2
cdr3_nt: TGTGCCAGCAGCCAAGACTATGGGGCAGGGTACTATGGCTACACCTTC
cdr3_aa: CASSQDYGAGYYGYTF

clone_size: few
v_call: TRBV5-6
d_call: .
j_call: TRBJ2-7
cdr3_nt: TGTGCCAGCAGCTTGGGACAGAATCGCTACGAGCAGTACTTC
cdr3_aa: CASSLGQNRYEQYF

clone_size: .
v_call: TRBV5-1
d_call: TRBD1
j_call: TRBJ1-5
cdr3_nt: TGCGCCAGCAGCCGGACAGGGACAGGCAATCAGCCCCAGCATTTT
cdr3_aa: CASSRTGTGNQPQHF

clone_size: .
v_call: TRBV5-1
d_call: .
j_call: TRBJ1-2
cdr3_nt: TGCGCCAGCAGCTTGGCGGACAGACCTGGCTACACCTTC
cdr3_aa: CASSLADRPGYTF

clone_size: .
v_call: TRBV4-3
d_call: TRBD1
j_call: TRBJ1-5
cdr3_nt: TGCGCCAGCAGCAGGGACAGAGTAATCAATCAGCCCCAGCATTTT
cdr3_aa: CASSRDRVINQPQHF

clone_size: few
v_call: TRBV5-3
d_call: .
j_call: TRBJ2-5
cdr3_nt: TGTGCCAGAAGCTCGGGTCACCAAGAGACCCAGTACTTC
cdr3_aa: CARSSGHQETQYF

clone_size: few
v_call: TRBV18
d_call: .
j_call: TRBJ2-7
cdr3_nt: TGTGCCAGCTCCGACAACTCCTACGAGCAGTACTTC
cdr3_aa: CASSDNSYEQYF

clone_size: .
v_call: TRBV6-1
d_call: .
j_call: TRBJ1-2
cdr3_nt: TGTGCCACAGCGTGGGACTATGGCTACACCTTC
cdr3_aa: CATAWDYGYTF

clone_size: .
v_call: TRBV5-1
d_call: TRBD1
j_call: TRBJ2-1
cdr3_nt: TGCGCCACCCAAGCATGGACAGGGGCATCCTACAATGAGCAGTTCTTC
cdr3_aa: CATQAWTGASYNEQFF

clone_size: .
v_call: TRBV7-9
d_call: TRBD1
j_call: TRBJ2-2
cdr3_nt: TGTGCCAGCAGCTTAGGTTCGGGACAGGGCAGGCCCGGGGAGCTGTTTTTT
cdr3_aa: CASSLGSGQGRPGELFF

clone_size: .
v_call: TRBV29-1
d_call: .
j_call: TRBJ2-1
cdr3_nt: TGCAGCGTTGAAGTTAGAAGAAATGAGCAGTTCTTC
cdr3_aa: CSVEVRRNEQFF

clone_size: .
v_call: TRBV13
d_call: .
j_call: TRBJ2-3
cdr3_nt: TGTGCCAGCAGCTTAGGACTGAGGGATACGCAGTATTTT
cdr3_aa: CASSLGLRDTQYF

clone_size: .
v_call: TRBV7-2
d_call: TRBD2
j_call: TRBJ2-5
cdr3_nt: TGTGCCAGCAGCTTACACCGGGGACTAGCGGGGGCTGAGACCCAGTACTTC
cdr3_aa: CASSLHRGLAGAETQYF

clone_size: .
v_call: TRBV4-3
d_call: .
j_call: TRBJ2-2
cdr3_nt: TGCGCCAGCAGCCACCCTTTTAATACCGGGGAGCTGTTTTTT
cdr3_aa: CASSHPFNTGELFF

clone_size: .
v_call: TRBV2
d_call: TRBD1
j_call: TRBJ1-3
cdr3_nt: TGTGCCAGCAGTGGGGGACAGGGCGTAGGAAACACCATATATTTT
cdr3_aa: CASSGGQGVGNTIYF

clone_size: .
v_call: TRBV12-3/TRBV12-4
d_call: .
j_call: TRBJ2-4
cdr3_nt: TGTGCCAGCAGCAGGCTAGGGCAAAACATTCAGTACTTC
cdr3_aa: CASSRLGQNIQYF

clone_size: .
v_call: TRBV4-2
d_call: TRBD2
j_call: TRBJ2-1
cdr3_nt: TGTGCCAGCAGCCAATTCCCGGGACTAGCCGGATTTGAGCAGTTCTTC
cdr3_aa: CASSQFPGLAGFEQFF

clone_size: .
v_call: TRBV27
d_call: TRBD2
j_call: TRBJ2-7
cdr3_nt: TGTGCCAGCAGTCCCAGCCTAGCGGGAGGCTACGAGCAGTACTTC
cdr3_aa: CASSPSLAGGYEQYF

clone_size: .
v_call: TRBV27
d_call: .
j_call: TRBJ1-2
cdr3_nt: TGTGCCAGCAGTTTATCATTACAGGGCTATGGCTACACCTTC
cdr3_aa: CASSLSLQGYGYTF

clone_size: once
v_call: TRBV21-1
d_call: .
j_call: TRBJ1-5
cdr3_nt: TGTGCCAGCAGCAATGGGACAGGGGAAGGCAATCAGCCCCAGCATTTT
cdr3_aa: CASSNGTGEGNQPQHF

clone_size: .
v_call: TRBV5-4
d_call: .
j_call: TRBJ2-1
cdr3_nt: TGTGCCAGCAGCCCCCTCGGGAGTATTCTGGGTGAGCAGTTCTTC
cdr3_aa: CASSPLGSILGEQFF

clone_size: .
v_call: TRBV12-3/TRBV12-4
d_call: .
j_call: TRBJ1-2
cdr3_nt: TGTGCCAGCAGCATTAGCCCGGGTTCGGACACCTTC
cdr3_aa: CASSISPGSDTF

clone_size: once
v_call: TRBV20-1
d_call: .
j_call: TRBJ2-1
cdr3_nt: TGCAGTGCTCCTAGAGTCCATGAGCAGTTCTTC
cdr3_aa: CSAPRVHEQFF

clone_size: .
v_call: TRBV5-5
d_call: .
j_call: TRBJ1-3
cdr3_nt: TGTGCCAGCAGCTTGACCAGCTCTGGAAACACCATATATTTT
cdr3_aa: CASSLTSSGNTIYF

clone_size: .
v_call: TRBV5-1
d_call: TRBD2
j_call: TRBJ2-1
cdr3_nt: TGCGCCAGCAACACGGGCGGGAGGTTGGGAAATGAGCAGTTCTTC
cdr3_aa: CASNTGGRLGNEQFF

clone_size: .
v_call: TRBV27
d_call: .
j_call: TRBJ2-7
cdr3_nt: TGTGCCAGCAGTTTAACTAGGGGCGAGCAGTACTTC
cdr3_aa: CASSLTRGEQYF

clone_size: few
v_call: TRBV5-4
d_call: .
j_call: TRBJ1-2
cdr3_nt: TGTGCCAGCAGCCGGGGAGATCTCCGGGAGAGCTACACCTTC
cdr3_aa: CASSRGDLRESYTF

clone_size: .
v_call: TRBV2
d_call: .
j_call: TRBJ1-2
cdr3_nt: TGTGCCAGCAGTGAACAGGACGACTATGGCTACACCTTC
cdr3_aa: CASSEQDDYGYTF